This TCR beta chain was captured in a study of OX40 agonist ivuxolimab in advanced cancers. Broader study findings: Normalized T-cell clonal expansion was also low in a subset of nonresponders.

With V trimmed by 3 bases and J by 4 bases, 6 bases remained unmatched. Germline V lookup: CDR1 LNHDA, CDR2 SQIVND (reference sequence). The CDR3 spans 17 residues. Autoimmune disease history or systemic immunosuppression led to patients being barred. About this clone: Its antigen is not known.

Libraries were prepared by immunoSEQ multiplex PCR; TCRdb keeps only in-frame clonotypes and omits some of them. The repertoire holds some 80,000 clones, with around 92% as singletons. The source was CD4+ or CD8+ T cells sorted from blood, collected in a trial of the OX40 agonist ivuxolimab. The sequence was collected from an adult with an advanced solid tumor such as melanoma, head and neck, liver or kidney cancer. V gene TRBV19 combines with J gene TRBJ2-5, with 15 positions matching TRBD2. DNA for the CDR3: TGTGCCAGTAGTATCCGGACTAGCGGGGGGGCCGGAGAGACCCAGTACTTC. Protein product: CASSIRTSGGAGETQYF.